This T cell receptor (beta chain) is from a study of cytomegalovirus exposure and HLA in healthy donors. The CDR3 length is 15 residues. V gave up 3 bases and J gave up 11 bases; unmatched junction bases: 10. Per germline, CDR1 ENHRY and CDR2 SYGVKD. All the people who gave samples were healthy bone marrow donors. A word on this clone: The antigen is not known.

Whole-study findings and limits: An observed cluster of highly shared sequence variants was recorded as a likely sequencing artifact. Further analysis, carried out later, found HLA-associated TCR beta chains more clonally expanded than equally common other chains. In a later analysis, the majority of CMV-associated beta chains seemingly showed HLA restriction.

The PCR made use of 60 Vbeta and 13 Jbeta primers. The protocol was immunoSEQ multiplex PCR, while the TCRdb copy is restricted to in-frame clones and leaves out a portion. The sample has about 110,000 clones, around four fifths seen once. Sequenced input: PBMCs. The chain has TRBV10-3 and TRBJ2-1, with 10 bases fitting TRBD1. This clonotype was obtained from a man in his fifties or sixties in good health and CMV-seronegative. The CDR3 bases are TGTGCCATCAGTGATGCCGGGACAGGGGACGATCAGCAGTTCTTC. Protein sequence: CAISDAGTGDDQQFF.